Following are 20 T cell receptor beta chains from one sample sequenced in a study of T cell responses to AZD1222 COVID-19 vaccine. The repertoire was sequenced with immunoSEQ multiplex PCR; TCRdb's copy has only in-frame clones and lacks some. The table records about 70,000 clones, 85% of them present only once. The input for sequencing was peripheral blood, taken on day 0 of AZD1222 vaccination. These TCRs come from an adult in good health.

The chain has TRBV6-5 and TRBJ1-2; 7 nucleotides agree with TRBD1. The CDR3 has 13 amino acids. Germline lookup yields CDR1 MNHEY and CDR2 SVGAGI. Germline trimming cut 8 bases from V and 0 bases from J; bases unmatched to any gene: 3. CDR3 bases: TGTGCCAGCGGACAGGCTACTAACTATGGCTACACCTTC. This gives the protein CASGQATNYGYTF.

The rearrangement joins TRBV12-3 or TRBV12-4 to TRBJ1-2; TRBD1 might be the D (6 bases). V was trimmed by 3 bases and J by 6 bases, leaving 11 bases between them. The CDR3 extends over 13 amino acids. Here the CDR3 reads CASSFGGQDGYTF. CDR3 DNA: TGTGCCAGCAGTTTTGGGGGGCAGGATGGCTACACCTTC.

J is TRBJ2-7 and V is TRBV2; D is tentatively TRBD1 or TRBD2 (5 bases each). The germline CDR1 and CDR2 sequences are SNHLY and FYNNEI. The V end lost 0 bases, the J end lost 7 bases, and 16 bases lay between the germline ends. CDR3 length: 15 residues. The DNA for the CDR3 is TGTGCCAGCAGTGAAGCAGGGCAGTGGGGCGGGGAGCAGTACTTC. It yields the protein CASSEAGQWGGEQYF. Complete variable domain (other parts from reference TRBV2 and TRBJ2-7): EPEVTQTPSHQVTQMGQEVILRCVPISNHLYFYWYRQILGQKVEFLVSFYNNEISEKSEIFDDQFSVERPDGSNFTLKIRSTKLEDSAMYFCASSEAGQWGGEQYFGPGTRLTVT.

This rearrangement joins TRBV4-1 to TRBJ1-2; no reliable D call. V lost 0 bases, J lost 4 bases, and 15 bases lay in between. CDR1 is MGHRA and CDR2 is YSYEKL in the germline V gene. CDR3 length: 16 residues. DNA of the CDR3: TGCGCCAGCAGCCAAGAAGTAGCCCGGGCGGGCTATGGCTACACCTTC. This translates into CASSQEVARAGYGYTF.

V gene TRBV9 combines with J gene TRBJ1-2; no firm D call. The germline CDR1 and CDR2 sequences are SGDLS and YYNGEE. Between the trimmed V and J ends, which lost 0 bases and 4 bases, there was a span of 13 bases. The CDR3 covers 15 residues. The CDR3: CASSVESGSLYGYTF. As DNA, the CDR3 is TGTGCCAGCAGCGTAGAGTCAGGTTCCCTCTATGGCTACACCTTC. Drawing the rest from reference TRBV9 and TRBJ1-2, the complete variable domain is DSGVTQTPKHLITATGQRVTLRCSPRSGDLSVYWYQQSLDQGLQFLIQYYNGEERAKGNILERFSAQQFPDLHSELNLSSLELGDSALYFCASSVESGSLYGYTFGSGTRLTVV.

This clone was seen only once. The V call is TRBV6-1, the J call TRBJ1-1; no reliable D call. Trimming removed 1 base from V and 0 bases from J, with 3 bases in between. Germline V gene sequence: CDR1 MNHNS, CDR2 SASEGT. CDR3 length: 13 residues. DNA of the CDR3: TGTGCCAGCAGTGAAGGACTGAACACTGAAGCTTTCTTT. This encodes CASSEGLNTEAFF.

The V and J genes are TRBV18 and TRBJ1-5; D is uncertain. This CDR3 is built from 14 residues. CDR1 and CDR2 (germline): KGHSH, LQKENI. Trimming pared 5 bases from V and 0 bases from J, leaving 8 bases between. The CDR3 DNA is TGTGCCAGCTCAGCGACGGCTAGCAATCAGCCCCAGCATTTT. Amino acids: CASSATASNQPQHF.

V and J are TRBV19 and TRBJ2-7; the D gene is possibly TRBD1 (6 bases). Deletions cut 7 bases from V and 6 bases from J, with 16 bases between. CDR1 LNHDA and CDR2 SQIVND come from the germline V gene (reference sequence). CDR3 length: 13 residues. CDR3 DNA sequence: TGTGCCAGTATGCCCAGGGGTATCTCCGAGCAGTACTTC. This gives the protein CASMPRGISEQYF.

V is TRBV11-3 and J is TRBJ2-5, with a tentative D call TRBD2 (5 bases). Deletions cut 4 bases from V and 5 bases from J, with 8 bases between. The CDR3 has 12 residues. CDR1 and CDR2 (germline): SGHNT, YENEEA. The CDR3 is CASSSTSETQYF. In DNA, the CDR3 is TGTGCCAGCAGCTCCACTAGTGAGACCCAGTACTTC.

This clone has more than one count but fewer than ten. J is TRBJ2-1 and V is TRBV24-1, with D maybe TRBD2 (5 bases). CDR3 size: 11 residues. Germline values: CDR1 KGHDR, CDR2 SFDVKD. The V end lost 5 bases, the J end lost 7 bases, and 5 bases lay between the germline ends. CDR3 protein: CATSGGNEQFF. The CDR3 DNA reads as TGTGCCACCAGTGGAGGGAATGAGCAGTTCTTC.

The CDR3 coding sequence is TGTGCCAGCAGTGACGGACAGGGATCAACTGAAGCTTTCTTT. It translates to CASSDGQGSTEAFF. J is TRBJ1-1 and V is TRBV2; 8 bases match TRBD1. Germline V gives CDR1 SNHLY, CDR2 FYNNEI. With 3 bases clipped from V and 5 bases from J, the junction kept 5 bases outside the gene matches. CDR3 size: 14 residues.

V is TRBV27 and J is TRBJ2-7; D is perhaps TRBD1 (5 bases). The CDR3 extends over 15 amino acids. From germline, CDR1 is MNHEY and CDR2 SMNVEV (reference sequence). V was clipped by 2 bases and J by 0 bases, with 11 bases between them. CDR3 nucleotide sequence: TGTGCCAGCAGTTTAGTTTACAGGAGCTCCTACGAGCAGTACTTC. Translation: CASSLVYRSSYEQYF.

This clone showed up just a few times. This chain joins TRBV3-1 (or the pseudogene TRBV3-2) and TRBJ2-7; the match to TRBD2 covers 10 bases. V trimming: 1 base; J trimming: 2 bases; junction bases outside the gene matches: 8. The CDR3 runs to 17 residues. Germline assignment: CDR1 LGHDT and CDR2 YNNKEL (reference sequence). The CDR3 sequence: CASSQAPGTSAPYEQYF. The CDR3 DNA is TGTGCCAGCAGCCAAGCTCCCGGGACTAGCGCACCCTACGAGCAGTACTTC.

This chain links TRBV15 with TRBJ2-1; D gene ambiguous. CDR3 length: 11 residues. The V end was cut by 1 base, the J end by 7 bases, with 2 bases between. Looked up from germline, CDR1 is LNHNV and CDR2 is YYDKDF (reference sequence). CDR3 in amino acids: CATSRVNEQFF. DNA for the CDR3: TGTGCCACCAGCAGAGTGAATGAGCAGTTCTTC.

The chain is built from TRBV7-2 and TRBJ2-1; 7 nucleotides agree with TRBD2. Germline trimming cut 4 bases from V and 2 bases from J; bases unmatched to any gene: 2. Per germline, CDR1 SGHTA and CDR2 FQGNSA. This CDR3 contains 14 residues. The CDR3 reads CASSSGLAYNEQFF. The CDR3 nucleotides read TGTGCCAGCAGCTCCGGACTAGCCTACAATGAGCAGTTCTTC.

The chain joins TRBV24-1 to TRBJ2-3; 8 positions agree with TRBD1. The trim removed 3 bases at V and 2 bases at J, leaving 6 bases unmatched. This CDR3 spans 16 amino acids. CDR1 and CDR2 (germline): KGHDR, SFDVKD. This CDR3 reads CATSDPRTGNTDTQYF. DNA of the CDR3: TGTGCCACCAGTGATCCTAGGACAGGGAACACAGATACGCAGTATTTT.

The V gene is TRBV4-1, the J gene TRBJ2-7; the match to TRBD2 covers 13 bases. V shed 0 bases and J 4 bases; nucleotides not matched to a gene: 12. The length of the CDR3 is 19 residues. Per the germline V gene, CDR1 is MGHRA and CDR2 is YSYEKL. Here the CDR3 reads CASSQDGTSGIYHVYEQYF. CDR3 coding DNA: TGCGCCAGCAGCCAAGACGGGACTAGCGGGATCTATCATGTGTACGAGCAGTACTTC.

This clone occurred once. J is TRBJ1-2 and V is TRBV6-5, with 8 bases lining up with TRBD1. The CDR3 length is 11 residues. In germline, CDR1 is MNHEY, CDR2 SVGAGI. The J segment lost 7 bases and the V segment lost 6 bases, leaving 1 base of the junction unmatched. CDR3 bases: TGTGCCAGCAGCAGGGGGCTTGGCTACACCTTC. Its protein product is CASSRGLGYTF.

The chain uses TRBV9 and TRBJ2-5; D is perhaps TRBD1 (5 bases). This CDR3 has 15 amino acids. Trimming cost V 3 bases and J 5 bases, with 17 bases left between them. Germline CDR1 is SGDLS and CDR2 is YYNGEE. The CDR3 sequence: CASSAFDGAGETQYF. Written as DNA, the CDR3 is TGTGCCAGCAGCGCCTTCGATGGGGCCGGGGAGACCCAGTACTTC.

The chain couples TRBV6-5 to TRBJ2-2; D is ambiguous. V was clipped by 6 bases and J by 4 bases, with 6 bases between them. Germline CDR1 reads MNHEY; CDR2 reads SVGAGI. The length of the CDR3 is 12 residues. The CDR3 region is CASRKSTGELFF. DNA for the CDR3: TGTGCCAGCAGGAAGAGCACCGGGGAGCTGTTTTTT.